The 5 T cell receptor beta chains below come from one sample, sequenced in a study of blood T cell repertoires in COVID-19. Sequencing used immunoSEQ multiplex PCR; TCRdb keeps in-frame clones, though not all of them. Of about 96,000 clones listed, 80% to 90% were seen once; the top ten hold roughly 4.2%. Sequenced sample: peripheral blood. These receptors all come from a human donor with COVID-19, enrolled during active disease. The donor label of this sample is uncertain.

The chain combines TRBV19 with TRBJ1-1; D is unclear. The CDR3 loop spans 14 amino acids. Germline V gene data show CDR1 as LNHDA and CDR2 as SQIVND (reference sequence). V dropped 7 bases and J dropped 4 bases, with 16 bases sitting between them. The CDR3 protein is CASKFGVSTTEAFF. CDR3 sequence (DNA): TGTGCCAGTAAATTCGGGGTTTCGACCACTGAAGCTTTCTTT.

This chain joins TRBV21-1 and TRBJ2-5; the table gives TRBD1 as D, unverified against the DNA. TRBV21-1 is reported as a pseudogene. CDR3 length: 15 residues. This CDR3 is CASSTRQMYQETQYF. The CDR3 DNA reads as TGTGCCAGCAGCACCAGACAGATGTACCAAGAGACCCAGTACTTC.

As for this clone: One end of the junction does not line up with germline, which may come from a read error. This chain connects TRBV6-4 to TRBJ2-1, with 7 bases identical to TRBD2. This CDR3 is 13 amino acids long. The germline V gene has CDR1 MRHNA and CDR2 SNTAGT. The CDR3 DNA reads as TGTGCCAGCAGTCTCCGGGACTACGATGAGCAGTTCTTC. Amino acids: CASSLRDYDEQFF.

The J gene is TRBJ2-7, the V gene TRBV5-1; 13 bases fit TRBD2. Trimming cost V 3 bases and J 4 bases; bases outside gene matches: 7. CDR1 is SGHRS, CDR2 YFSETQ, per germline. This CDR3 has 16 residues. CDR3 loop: CASSSGTSGASYEQYF. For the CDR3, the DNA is TGCGCCAGCAGCTCCGGGACTAGCGGGGCAAGTTACGAGCAGTACTTC.

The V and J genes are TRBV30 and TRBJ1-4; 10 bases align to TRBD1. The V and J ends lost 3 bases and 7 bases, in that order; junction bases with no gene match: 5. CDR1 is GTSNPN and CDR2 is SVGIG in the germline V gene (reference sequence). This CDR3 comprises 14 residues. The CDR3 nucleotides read TGTGCCTGGAGGGCCGGGACAGGGGTTGAAAAACTGTTTTTT. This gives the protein CAWRAGTGVEKLFF.